This passage covers 23 T cell receptor beta chains from one sample sequenced in a study of Graves' ophthalmopathy and Graves' hyperthyroidism. The authors amplified TCR beta CDR3 regions, and they did so from RNA transcripts for repertoire sequencing. HTBI-primed RT-PCR formed the first round, and a multiplex PCR formed the second. TCRdb reprocessed the multiplex PCR reads via MiXCR and lists one record per CDR3 protein. The sample shows fewer than 600,000 distinct CDR3 sequences, approximately 15% of them seen only once. The specimen was blood. Receptors originate from a woman aged 25 to 39 with Graves' ophthalmopathy.

This clonotype was recorded many times. The CDR3 here is CASSPGGQNYEQYF. In DNA, the CDR3 is TGTGCCAGCAGCCCAGGGGGACAGAACTACGAGCAGTACTTC. The J gene is TRBJ2-7, the V gene TRBV9, with 7 positions matching TRBD1. The ends lost 4 bases at V and 3 bases at J; junction bases unmatched: 7. Germline CDR1 SGDLS, CDR2 YYNGEE. The CDR3 loop spans 14 amino acids.

This clonotype was seen many times. The rearrangement uses TRBV7-9 and TRBJ1-1; D is possibly TRBD1 (5 bases). CDR3 length: 14 amino acids. Germline assignment: CDR1 SEHNR and CDR2 FQNEAQ (reference sequence). V was trimmed by 3 bases and J by 3 bases, leaving 11 bases between them. The CDR3: CASSFPGTHTEAFF. CDR3 sequence (DNA): TGTGCCAGCAGCTTCCCAGGGACCCACACTGAAGCTTTCTTT.

J is TRBJ2-5 and V is TRBV12-3 or TRBV12-4; 7 bases align to TRBD2. The CDR3 sequence is 14 residues long. J gave up 5 bases and V 3 bases, and 6 bases lay outside the gene matches. In DNA form, the CDR3 reads TGTGCCAGCAGTTTTAGCCACGGGAGGGAGACCCAGTACTTC. Its translation is CASSFSHGRETQYF.

This clonotype was seen just once. The V and J genes are TRBV19 and TRBJ2-2; D remains ambiguous. The CDR3 consists of 16 residues. The germline CDR1 and CDR2 sequences are LNHDA and SQIVND (reference sequence). Trimming removed 9 bases from V and 2 bases from J, with 19 bases in between. Here the CDR3 reads CASKPVGRYNTGELFF. The CDR3, as DNA: TGTGCCAGCAAACCCGTAGGACGTTATAACACCGGGGAGCTGTTTTTT.

This clonotype came up many times. The chain employs TRBV12-3 or TRBV12-4 and TRBJ2-5; TRBD2 agrees at 9 bases. Trimming removed 5 bases from V and 3 bases from J; junction bases left unmatched: 19. CDR3 size: 19 residues. The CDR3 bases are TGTGCCAGCAGTCCACGACTAGCGGACGGGTTATTGAGTAAAGAGACCCAGTACTTC. Residues: CASSPRLADGLLSKETQYF.

As concerns this clonotype: The junction shows a germline mismatch at one end, possibly a read error. The J gene is TRBJ2-7, the V gene TRBV5-6, with D tentatively TRBD2 (5 bases). The V gene's germline CDR1 is SGHDT and CDR2 YYEEEE. The CDR3 contains 13 residues. CDR3 nucleotide sequence: TGTGCCAGCTGCTTGGAGGAGGCCTACGAGCAGTACTTC. This codes for CASCLEEAYEQYF.

This clonotype was seen repeatedly, ten times or more. The V call is TRBV15, the J call TRBJ2-5, with 11 bases fitting TRBD2. V lost 1 base and J lost 3; bases outside the gene matches: 1. Germline V gives CDR1 LNHNV, CDR2 YYDKDF (reference sequence). The CDR3 loop spans 15 amino acids. DNA for the CDR3: TGTGCCACCAGCAGAGTACTAGCGGGGGAAGAGACCCAGTACTTC. Amino acids: CATSRVLAGEETQYF.

The chain employs TRBV20-1 and TRBJ2-1; D ambiguous. V was pared by 3 bases and J by 0 bases, with 9 bases between. CDR3 length equals 14 residues. Germline lookup yields CDR1 DFQATT and CDR2 SNEGSKA (reference sequence). This CDR3 is CSASWPGSYNEQFF. The CDR3 DNA reads as TGCAGTGCTAGTTGGCCAGGCTCCTACAATGAGCAGTTCTTC.

This clonotype came up many times. This chain connects TRBV12-3 or TRBV12-4 to TRBJ2-2; the D is unclear. V shed 3 bases and J shed 4 bases, with 6 bases lying between them. The CDR3 is 13 residues long. The CDR3 nucleotides read TGTGCCAGCAGTTTGACTTCCACCGGGGAGCTGTTTTTT. Translated, it gives CASSLTSTGELFF.

V gene TRBV20-1 combines with J gene TRBJ2-7; D is ambiguous. The CDR3 totals 14 residues. CDR1 is DFQATT, CDR2 SNEGSKA, per germline (reference sequence). Trimming left V 3 bases short and J 6 bases short, with 18 bases between. The CDR3 DNA sequence: TGCAGTGCTAGTTCCCCGGGCCGACCTACCGAGCAGTACTTC. Its translation: CSASSPGRPTEQYF.

At least ten counts were recorded for this clonotype. The chain uses TRBV6-5 and TRBJ2-2; TRBD2 might be the D (7 bases). V was cut by 3 bases and J by 8 bases, with 22 bases left in between. Germline V gene sequence: CDR1 MNHEY, CDR2 SVGAGI. The CDR3 runs to 17 residues. The CDR3 DNA sequence: TGTGCCAGCAGTTATTGGGGACGGGGGGCGTCATTAGGGGAGCTGTTTTTT. It yields the protein CASSYWGRGASLGELFF.

Ten or more counts support this clonotype. The CDR3 nucleotides read TGCGCCAGCAGCTTGATCAGGGACGGACTCAGTGGCTACACCTTC. Protein: CASSLIRDGLSGYTF. The gene calls are TRBV5-1 and TRBJ1-2; possibly TRBD1 for D (5 bases). Germline lookup yields CDR1 SGHRS and CDR2 YFSETQ. The CDR3 spans 15 residues. V was clipped by 1 base and J by 7 bases, with 17 bases between them.

In the case of this clonotype: The junction differs from germline at one of its ends, possibly a read error. This chain uses TRBV7-8 with TRBJ1-6; D remains ambiguous. From germline, CDR1 is SGHVS and CDR2 FQNEAQ. The CDR3 totals 15 residues. CDR3 sequence (DNA): TGTGCCAGCAGCTTAGCCAGGTTCTCAAATTCACACCTCCACTTT. Protein product: CASSLARFSNSHLHF.

The chain joins TRBV6-2 or TRBV6-3 to TRBJ2-5, with D hard to call. Trimming removed 6 bases at V and 5 bases at J, with 16 bases between. The germline CDR1 and CDR2 sequences are MNHEY and SVGEGT. The CDR3 is 14 amino acids. In nucleotides, the CDR3 is TGTGCCAGCAGACGTGCAGAGAGCAAGGAGACCCAGTACTTC. This codes for CASRRAESKETQYF.

This clonotype showed up many times. The chain couples TRBV28 to TRBJ1-1, with 7 bases fitting TRBD1. The CDR3 contains 14 residues. The germline V gene has CDR1 MDHEN and CDR2 SYDVKM. Losses at the gene ends were 6 bases for V and 4 bases for J; bases not matched to a gene: 8. The CDR3 nucleotides are TGTGCCAGCAGGAGGGGACAGATGACCACTGAAGCTTTCTTT. It encodes CASRRGQMTTEAFF.

Comments on this clonotype: The junction does not match germline at one end; this may be a read error. The chain combines TRBV6-1 with TRBJ2-7; the D gene could be TRBD1 or TRBD2 (5 bases each). This CDR3 has 14 residues. Germline V gene sequence: CDR1 MNHNS, CDR2 SASEGT. The CDR3 nucleotides read TGTGCCAGCAGTGAACTGGGGCTAGCCTACAAGCAGTACTTC. Translation gives CASSELGLAYKQYF.

This clonotype was counted ten times or more. The chain joins TRBV6-1 to TRBJ1-1, with no clear D. This CDR3 region has 14 residues. Trimming removed 7 bases at V and 1 base at J, with 13 bases between. Germline V gene data show CDR1 as MNHNS and CDR2 as SASEGT. CDR3 residues: CASTMSSSNTEAFF. The CDR3 DNA reads as TGTGCCAGCACCATGTCTTCCTCGAACACTGAAGCTTTCTTT.

This clonotype showed up many times. The rearrangement joins TRBV12-3 or TRBV12-4 to TRBJ2-2; 11 bases map to TRBD2. Trimming at V came to 7 bases and at J to 5 bases, leaving 6 bases not matched to a gene. CDR3 length equals 15 residues. In nucleotides, the CDR3 is TGTGCCAGCAACCCGGGACTAGCGGAAACCGGGGAGCTGTTTTTT. Translated, it gives CASNPGLAETGELFF.

This clonotype was seen at least ten times. J is TRBJ1-5 and V is TRBV7-6; D gene ambiguous. V was cut by 5 bases and J by 6 bases, with 14 bases left in between. Germline V CDR1 and CDR2: SGHVS, FNYEAQ. CDR3 length: 14 residues. The CDR3 sequence: CASSPEVGSQPQHF. The CDR3, as DNA: TGTGCCAGCAGCCCGGAGGTGGGGTCTCAGCCCCAGCATTTT.

Turning to this clonotype: A clone one base away is much larger, so this may be a read error. This rearrangement joins TRBV27 to TRBJ1-1; tentatively, D is TRBD1 (5 bases). This CDR3 comprises 17 residues. CDR1 and CDR2 (germline): MNHEY, SMNVEV (reference sequence). The CDR3 reads CASSLGGLMGVPTEACF. The CDR3 coding sequence is TGTGCCAGCAGTTTAGGGGGTTTGATGGGGGTGCCCACTGAAGCTTGCTTT.

This clonotype has a handful of counts. The V call is TRBV5-1, the J call TRBJ2-2, with 14 bases lining up with TRBD2. Germline CDR1 reads SGHRS; CDR2 reads YFSETQ. This CDR3 comprises 20 residues. V shed 1 base and J 4 bases; nucleotides not matched to a gene: 12. CDR3 sequence (DNA): TGCGCCAGCAGCTTGCCGCCCCCAGGGACTAGCGGGAGAGGCACCGGGGAGCTGTTTTTT. Protein: CASSLPPPGTSGRGTGELFF.

The chain uses TRBV6-5 and TRBJ2-2; no clear D gene. Trimming took 7 bases from V and 6 from J, leaving 9 bases between them. Looked up from germline, CDR1 is MNHEY and CDR2 is SVGAGI. CDR3 length equals 12 residues. The CDR3, as DNA: TGTGCCAGCACTAGGACCGCCGGGGAGCTGTTTTTT. It codes for CASTRTAGELFF.

This clonotype showed up many times. The V and J genes are TRBV7-3 and TRBJ2-5, with no clear D. Germline V gene lookup returns CDR1 SGHTA and CDR2 FQGTGA. Trimming pared 5 bases from V and 2 bases from J, leaving 12 bases between. This CDR3 is 14 amino acids long. Here the CDR3 reads CASSATNSQETQYF. In nucleotides, the CDR3 is TGTGCCAGCAGCGCGACCAATTCGCAAGAGACCCAGTACTTC.